The T cell receptor beta chain under discussion was sequenced for a study of T cell changes during pregnancy in multiple sclerosis. The table came from immunoSEQ multiplex PCR; TCRdb's copy has only in-frame clones and leaves some out. The sample yields just under 65,000 clones, almost 97% seen once. Trimming shortened V by 0 bases and J by 4 bases, and 12 bases separated the two germline ends. Germline V gene lookup returns CDR1 SGHVS and CDR2 FNYEAQ. CDR3 size: 15 residues. The count of this clone is one. The starting material was CD8+ T cells from peripheral blood mononuclear cells, obtained after pregnancy. The clonotype originates from a female donor with multiple sclerosis, enrolled in a pregnancy study. This sequence joins TRBV7-6 and TRBJ2-5, with D possibly matching TRBD2 (5 bases). The chain's CDR3 is CASSLAIREGETQYF. The CDR3 DNA reads TGTGCCAGCAGCTTAGCTATCCGAGAGGGAGAGACCCAGTACTTC.